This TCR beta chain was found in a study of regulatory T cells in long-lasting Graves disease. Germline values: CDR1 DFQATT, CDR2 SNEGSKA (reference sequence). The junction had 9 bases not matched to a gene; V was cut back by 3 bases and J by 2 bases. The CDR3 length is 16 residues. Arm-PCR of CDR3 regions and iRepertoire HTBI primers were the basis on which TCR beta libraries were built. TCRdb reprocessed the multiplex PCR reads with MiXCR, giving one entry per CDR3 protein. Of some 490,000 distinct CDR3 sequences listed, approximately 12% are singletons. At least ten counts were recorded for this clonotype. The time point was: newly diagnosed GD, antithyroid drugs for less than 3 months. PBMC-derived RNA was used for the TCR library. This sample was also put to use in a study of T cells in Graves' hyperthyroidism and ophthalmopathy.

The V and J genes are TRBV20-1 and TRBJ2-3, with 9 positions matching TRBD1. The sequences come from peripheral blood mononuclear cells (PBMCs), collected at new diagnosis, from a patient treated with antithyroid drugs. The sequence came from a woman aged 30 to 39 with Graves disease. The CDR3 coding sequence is TGCAGTGCTAGTGCGACCGGGACAGGGATCACAGATACGCAGTATTTT. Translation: CSASATGTGITDTQYF.